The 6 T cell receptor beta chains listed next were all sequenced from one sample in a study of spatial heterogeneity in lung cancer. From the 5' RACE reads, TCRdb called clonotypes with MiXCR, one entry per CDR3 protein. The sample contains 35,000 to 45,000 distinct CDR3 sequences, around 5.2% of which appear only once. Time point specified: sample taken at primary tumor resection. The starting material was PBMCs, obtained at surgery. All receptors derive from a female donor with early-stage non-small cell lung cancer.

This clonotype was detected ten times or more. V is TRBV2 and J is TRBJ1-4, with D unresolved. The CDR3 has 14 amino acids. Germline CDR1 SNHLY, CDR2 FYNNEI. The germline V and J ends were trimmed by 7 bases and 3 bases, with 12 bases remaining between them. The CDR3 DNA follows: TGTGCCAGCACTTTCCAAAGAGCTAATGAAAAACTGTTTTTT. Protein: CASTFQRANEKLFF.

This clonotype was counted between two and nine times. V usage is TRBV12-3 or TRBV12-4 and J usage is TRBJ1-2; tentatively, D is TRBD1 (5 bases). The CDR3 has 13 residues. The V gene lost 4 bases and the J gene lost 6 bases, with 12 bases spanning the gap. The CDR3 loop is CASSSRRGDGYTF. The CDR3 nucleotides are TGTGCCAGCAGTTCCCGACGGGGCGATGGCTACACCTTC.

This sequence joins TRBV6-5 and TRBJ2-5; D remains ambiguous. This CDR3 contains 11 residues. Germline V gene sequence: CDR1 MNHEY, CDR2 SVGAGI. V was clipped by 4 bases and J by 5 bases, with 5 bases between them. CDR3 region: CASSSSETQYF. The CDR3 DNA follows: TGTGCCAGCAGTTCCTCGGAGACCCAGTACTTC.

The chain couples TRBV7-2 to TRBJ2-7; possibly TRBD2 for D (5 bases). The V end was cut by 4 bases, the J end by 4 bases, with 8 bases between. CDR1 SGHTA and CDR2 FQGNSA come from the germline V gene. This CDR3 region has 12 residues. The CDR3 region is CASSSRRYEQYF. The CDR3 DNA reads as TGTGCCAGCAGCTCTCGGAGGTACGAGCAGTACTTC.

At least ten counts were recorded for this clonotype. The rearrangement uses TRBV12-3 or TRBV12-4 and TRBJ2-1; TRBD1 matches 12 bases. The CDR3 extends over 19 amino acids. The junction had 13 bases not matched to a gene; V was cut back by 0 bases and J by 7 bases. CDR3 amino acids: CASSLARDRGLYSGNEQFF. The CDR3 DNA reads TGTGCCAGCAGTTTAGCGCGGGACAGGGGGCTTTACTCGGGGAATGAGCAGTTCTTC.

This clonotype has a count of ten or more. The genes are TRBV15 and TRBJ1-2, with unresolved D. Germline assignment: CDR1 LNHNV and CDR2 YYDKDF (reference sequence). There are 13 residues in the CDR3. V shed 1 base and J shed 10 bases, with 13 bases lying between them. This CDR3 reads CATSRVARGSYTF. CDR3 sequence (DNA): TGTGCCACCAGCAGAGTAGCAAGAGGCTCCTACACCTTC.